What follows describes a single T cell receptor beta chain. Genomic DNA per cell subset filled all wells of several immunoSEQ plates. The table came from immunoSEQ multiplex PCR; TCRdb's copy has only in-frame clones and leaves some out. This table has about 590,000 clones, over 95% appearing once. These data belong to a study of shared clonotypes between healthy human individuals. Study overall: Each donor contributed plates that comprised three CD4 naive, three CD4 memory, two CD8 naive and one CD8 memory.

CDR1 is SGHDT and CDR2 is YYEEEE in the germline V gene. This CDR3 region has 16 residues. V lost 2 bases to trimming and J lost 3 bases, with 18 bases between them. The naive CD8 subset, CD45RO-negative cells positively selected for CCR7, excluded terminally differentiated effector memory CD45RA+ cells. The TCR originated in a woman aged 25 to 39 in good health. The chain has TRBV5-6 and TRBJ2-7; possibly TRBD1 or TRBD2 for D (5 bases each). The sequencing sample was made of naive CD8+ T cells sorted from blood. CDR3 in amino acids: CASSLRLPVGGYEQYF. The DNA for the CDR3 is TGTGCCAGCAGCTTACGCCTACCGGTTGGGGGCTACGAGCAGTACTTC.